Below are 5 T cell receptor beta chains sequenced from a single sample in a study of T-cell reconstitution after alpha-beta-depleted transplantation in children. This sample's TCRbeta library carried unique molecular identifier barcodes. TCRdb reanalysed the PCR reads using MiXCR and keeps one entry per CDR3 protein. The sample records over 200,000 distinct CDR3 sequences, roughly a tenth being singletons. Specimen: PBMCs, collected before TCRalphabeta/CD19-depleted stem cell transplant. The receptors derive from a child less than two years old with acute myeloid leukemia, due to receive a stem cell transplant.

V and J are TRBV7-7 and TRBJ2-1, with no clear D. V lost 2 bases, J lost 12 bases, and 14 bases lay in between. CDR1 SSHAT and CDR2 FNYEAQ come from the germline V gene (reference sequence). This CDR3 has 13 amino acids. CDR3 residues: CASSLSLPDRQFF. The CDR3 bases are TGTGCCAGCAGCTTAAGTTTGCCGGACCGGCAGTTCTTC.

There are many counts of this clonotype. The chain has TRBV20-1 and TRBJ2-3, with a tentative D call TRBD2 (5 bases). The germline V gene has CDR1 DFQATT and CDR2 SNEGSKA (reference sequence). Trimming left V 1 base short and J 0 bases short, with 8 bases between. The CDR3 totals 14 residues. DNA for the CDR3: TGCAGTGCTAGAGGGACTTTGAGCACAGATACGCAGTATTTT. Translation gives CSARGTLSTDTQYF.

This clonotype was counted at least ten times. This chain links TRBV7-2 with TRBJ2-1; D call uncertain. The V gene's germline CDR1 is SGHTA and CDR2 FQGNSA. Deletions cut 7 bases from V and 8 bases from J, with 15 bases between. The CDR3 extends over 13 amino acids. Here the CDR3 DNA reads TGTGCCAGCACCTTTGCCCGGAGTTATGAGCAGTTCTTC. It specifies CASTFARSYEQFF.

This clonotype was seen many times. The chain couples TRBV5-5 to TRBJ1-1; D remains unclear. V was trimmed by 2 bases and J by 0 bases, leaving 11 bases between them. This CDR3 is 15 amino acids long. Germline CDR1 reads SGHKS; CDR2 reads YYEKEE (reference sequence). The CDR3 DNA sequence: TGTGCCAGCAGCTTACATACCGCCATGAACACTGAAGCTTTCTTT. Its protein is CASSLHTAMNTEAFF.

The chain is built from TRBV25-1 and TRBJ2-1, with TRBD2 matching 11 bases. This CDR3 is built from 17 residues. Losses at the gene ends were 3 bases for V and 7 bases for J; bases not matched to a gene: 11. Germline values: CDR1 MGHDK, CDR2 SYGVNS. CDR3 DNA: TGTGCCAGCAGTGAGCAGTCCCTAGCGGGAGGCTCGAATGAGCAGTTCTTC. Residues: CASSEQSLAGGSNEQFF.